Below, 8 T cell receptor beta chains from the same sample are listed, as sequenced in a study of T-cell memory formation after mild COVID-19. TCRdb recomputed calls from the 5' RACE reads with MiXCR, one row per CDR3 protein. Found here are about 300,000 distinct CDR3 sequences, roughly a fifth of them singletons; the top ten hold over 20%. What was sequenced was PBMCs or a T cell subset sorted from them (not recorded which). These receptors were taken from a man between 18 and 35 years old who had mild COVID-19 (a few samples of this study predate the infection). Cell type and time point are not known.

This clonotype was found a few times. The rearrangement links TRBV12-3 or TRBV12-4 to TRBJ2-1, with 8 bases identical to TRBD2. The CDR3 sequence is 14 residues long. After removal of 4 bases from V and 9 bases from J, the junction contained 8 bases not matched to a gene. CDR3 coding DNA: TGTGCCAGCAGTTGGCGGCTAGCGGGCACTGAGCAGTTCTTC. Its protein is CASSWRLAGTEQFF.

This chain connects TRBV5-1 to TRBJ1-6, with 9 bases aligning to TRBD1. This CDR3 contains 17 residues. Germline CDR1 SGHRS, CDR2 YFSETQ. The V segment lost 4 bases and the J segment 10 bases; nucleotides outside the gene matches: 15. The CDR3 region is CASSPGPQTGGLSPLHF. The CDR3 DNA sequence: TGCGCCAGCAGCCCCGGCCCCCAGACAGGGGGGCTCTCACCCCTCCACTTT.

The chain combines TRBV10-3 with TRBJ1-6, with 7 bases that match TRBD1. This CDR3 has 14 residues. V lost 2 bases to trimming and J lost 9 bases; unmatched junction nucleotides: 4. CDR1 is ENHRY and CDR2 is SYGVKD in the germline V gene. CDR3 in DNA: TGTGCCATCAGTGAGGGGACAGAGATTTCACCCCTCCACTTT. This gives the protein CAISEGTEISPLHF.

This clonotype was detected ten times or more. The V and J genes are TRBV6-5 and TRBJ2-5, with D possibly TRBD1 on 6 matching bases. The CDR3 sequence is 13 residues long. Germline V lookup: CDR1 MNHEY, CDR2 SVGAGI. CDR3 sequence reads: CVTGKDRQETQYF. The CDR3, as DNA: TGTGTAACGGGGAAGGACAGACAAGAGACCCAGTACTTC.

The sample holds a few counts of this clonotype. This chain links TRBV6-6 with TRBJ1-5; the match to TRBD1 covers 7 bases. CDR1 is MNHNY, CDR2 SVGAGI, per germline (reference sequence). This CDR3 region has 14 residues. V shed 6 bases and J 5 bases; nucleotides not matched to a gene: 7. The CDR3 protein is CASSLQGPYQPQHF. As DNA, the CDR3 is TGTGCCAGCAGCCTACAGGGGCCCTATCAGCCCCAGCATTTT.

The chain couples TRBV4-1 to TRBJ2-5; D is unclear. The V gene's germline CDR1 is MGHRA and CDR2 YSYEKL. The CDR3 is made up of 15 amino acids. V was clipped by 0 bases and J by 5 bases, with 13 bases between them. CDR3 in DNA: TGCGCCAGCAGCCAAGATCGTTCGGACGGGGAGACCCAGTACTTC. Its protein is CASSQDRSDGETQYF.

This clonotype has just a few counts. J is TRBJ2-2 and V is TRBV28; D is undetermined. V lost 6 bases and J lost 4, with 6 bases in between. The CDR3 loop spans 12 amino acids. The germline V gene encodes CDR1 MDHEN and CDR2 SYDVKM. The CDR3 loop reads CASSKTTGELFF. Written as DNA, the CDR3 is TGTGCCAGCAGCAAGACCACCGGGGAGCTGTTTTTT.

The table lists this clonotype with many counts. V gene TRBV27 combines with J gene TRBJ2-3; 7 bases agree with TRBD1. The V gene's germline CDR1 is MNHEY and CDR2 SMNVEV (reference sequence). The CDR3 has 17 residues. J was trimmed by 3 bases and V by 1 base; bases with no gene match: 10. The CDR3 loop is CASSLLCLTGWTDTQYF. The CDR3 coding sequence is TGTGCCAGCAGTTTATTGTGTTTGACAGGGTGGACAGATACGCAGTATTTT.